This is a list of T cell receptor beta chains from one sample in a study of T cells after yellow fever vaccination. TCRdb re-derived calls from the 5' RACE reads in MiXCR, one entry per CDR3 protein. Of around 320,000 distinct CDR3 sequences listed, roughly 10% are singletons. This material consisted of CD4+ T cells sorted from PBMCs, taken 45 days after the yellow fever booster vaccination. These receptor sequences come from a man aged 18-30 years who received the YFV17D yellow fever vaccine. The CDR3 runs from the conserved cysteine through the conserved F or W. The D gene is left open where the match is weak. Some rows have no size entry. The others give once, few or many, or a class for an expanded clone.

D gene: TRBD1; clone size: few; CDR3 length: 15; J gene: TRBJ2-2; V gene: TRBV5-1; CDR3 protein: CASSRTGVMTGELFF; CDR3 DNA: TGCGCCAGCAGTCGGACAGGAGTTATGACCGGGGAGCTGTTTTTT
D gene: .; clone size: few; CDR3 length: 14; J gene: TRBJ1-2; V gene: TRBV11-2; CDR3 protein: CASSSQGPSYGYTF; CDR3 DNA: TGTGCCAGCAGCTCACAAGGGCCCTCTTATGGCTACACCTTC
D gene: .; clone size: few; CDR3 length: 18; J gene: TRBJ2-3; V gene: TRBV7-2; CDR3 protein: CASSLVSVGGQITDTQYF; CDR3 DNA: TGTGCCAGCAGCTTAGTATCAGTCGGGGGCCAGATCACAGATACGCAGTATTTT
D gene: TRBD1; clone size: .; CDR3 length: 15; J gene: TRBJ1-1; V gene: TRBV4-1; CDR3 protein: CASSQPGQANTEAFF; CDR3 DNA: TGCGCCAGCAGCCAACCGGGACAGGCAAACACTGAAGCTTTCTTT
D gene: TRBD1; clone size: .; CDR3 length: 13; J gene: TRBJ1-6; V gene: TRBV20-1; CDR3 protein: CSALTGTNSPLHF; CDR3 DNA: TGCAGTGCTCTGACAGGGACAAATTCACCCCTCCACTTT
D gene: TRBD2; clone size: .; CDR3 length: 17; J gene: TRBJ2-1; V gene: TRBV4-1; CDR3 protein: CASSPHSGSGGADEQFF; CDR3 DNA: TGCGCCAGCAGCCCTCACTCCGGATCGGGGGGGGCGGATGAGCAGTTCTTC
D gene: TRBD1; clone size: few; CDR3 length: 15; J gene: TRBJ2-7; V gene: TRBV5-6; CDR3 protein: CASSGTGTGGYEQYF; CDR3 DNA: TGTGCCAGCAGCGGAACCGGGACAGGGGGCTACGAGCAGTACTTC
D gene: TRBD1; clone size: few; CDR3 length: 16; J gene: TRBJ2-7; V gene: TRBV5-1; CDR3 protein: CASRGLGTGEVGEQYF; CDR3 DNA: TGCGCCAGCAGAGGCCTCGGGACAGGGGAGGTCGGCGAGCAGTACTTC
D gene: .; clone size: few; CDR3 length: 14; J gene: TRBJ2-1; V gene: TRBV7-9; CDR3 protein: CASSFPPTGNEQFF; CDR3 DNA: TGTGCCAGCAGCTTCCCCCCGACAGGTAATGAGCAGTTCTTC
D gene: .; clone size: .; CDR3 length: 14; J gene: TRBJ2-3; V gene: TRBV12-3/TRBV12-4; CDR3 protein: CASFRAESTDTQYF; CDR3 DNA: TGTGCCAGCTTCCGGGCAGAAAGCACAGATACGCAGTATTTT
D gene: TRBD1; clone size: .; CDR3 length: 15; J gene: TRBJ1-1; V gene: TRBV18; CDR3 protein: CASSIRQGANTEAFF; CDR3 DNA: TGTGCCAGCTCAATCCGACAGGGAGCGAACACTGAAGCTTTCTTT
D gene: .; clone size: .; CDR3 length: 15; J gene: TRBJ2-5; V gene: TRBV11-3; CDR3 protein: CASSLLPRDTETQYF; CDR3 DNA: TGTGCCAGCAGCTTACTGCCCAGGGATACTGAGACCCAGTACTTC
D gene: .; clone size: few; CDR3 length: 12; J gene: TRBJ2-2; V gene: TRBV5-6; CDR3 protein: CPREENTGELFF; CDR3 DNA: TGCCCCCGAGAAGAGAACACCGGGGAGCTGTTTTTT
D gene: TRBD1; clone size: many; CDR3 length: 16; J gene: TRBJ2-3; V gene: TRBV4-3; CDR3 protein: CASSQGGAGGIDTQYF; CDR3 DNA: TGCGCCAGCAGCCAAGGGGGGGCAGGGGGCATAGATACGCAGTATTTT
D gene: TRBD1; clone size: few; CDR3 length: 15; J gene: TRBJ1-4; V gene: TRBV7-9; CDR3 protein: CASSFYGTANEKLFF; CDR3 DNA: TGTGCCAGCAGCTTTTACGGGACAGCTAATGAAAAACTGTTTTTT
D gene: .; clone size: .; CDR3 length: 16; J gene: TRBJ2-6; V gene: TRBV19; CDR3 protein: CASSTGHNEGANVLTF; CDR3 DNA: TGTGCCAGTAGTACGGGACACAATGAAGGGGCCAACGTCCTGACTTTC
D gene: .; clone size: few; CDR3 length: 11; J gene: TRBJ2-1; V gene: TRBV20-1; CDR3 protein: CSARDDNEQFF; CDR3 DNA: TGCAGTGCTAGGGACGACAATGAGCAGTTCTTC
D gene: .; clone size: .; CDR3 length: 16; J gene: TRBJ2-4; V gene: TRBV12-3/TRBV12-4; CDR3 protein: CASSFWGAPAKNIQYF; CDR3 DNA: TGTGCCAGCAGTTTCTGGGGAGCTCCCGCCAAAAACATTCAGTACTTC
D gene: .; clone size: few; CDR3 length: 14; J gene: TRBJ1-1; V gene: TRBV20-1; CDR3 protein: CSAKVGSGTTEAFF; CDR3 DNA: TGCAGTGCCAAAGTAGGGTCAGGGACCACTGAAGCTTTCTTT
D gene: .; clone size: .; CDR3 length: 13; J gene: TRBJ1-2; V gene: TRBV20-1; CDR3 protein: CSARDTRENGYTF; CDR3 DNA: TGCAGTGCTAGAGATACAAGGGAAAATGGCTACACCTTC
D gene: TRBD2; clone size: .; CDR3 length: 18; J gene: TRBJ2-1; V gene: TRBV6-5; CDR3 protein: CASSYSVRGGVSYNEQFF; CDR3 DNA: TGTGCCAGCAGTTACTCGGTTCGGGGGGGCGTCTCCTACAATGAGCAGTTCTTC
D gene: .; clone size: many; CDR3 length: 12; J gene: TRBJ2-5; V gene: TRBV6-2/TRBV6-3; CDR3 protein: CASRQTGEAQYF; CDR3 DNA: TGTGCCAGCAGACAAACAGGGGAGGCCCAGTACTTC
D gene: .; clone size: few; CDR3 length: 14; J gene: TRBJ1-5; V gene: TRBV29-1; CDR3 protein: CSVGVGNSNQPQHF; CDR3 DNA: TGCAGCGTGGGGGTAGGCAATAGCAATCAGCCCCAGCATTTT
D gene: .; clone size: .; CDR3 length: 15; J gene: TRBJ1-2; V gene: TRBV5-6; CDR3 protein: CASSLARAVNYGYTF; CDR3 DNA: TGTGCCAGCAGCTTGGCCAGGGCGGTAAACTATGGCTACACCTTC
D gene: .; clone size: few; CDR3 length: 12; J gene: TRBJ2-5; V gene: TRBV29-1; CDR3 protein: CSVGNNQETQYF; CDR3 DNA: TGCAGCGTTGGGAACAACCAAGAGACCCAGTACTTC
D gene: TRBD1; clone size: many; CDR3 length: 13; J gene: TRBJ2-4; V gene: TRBV29-1; CDR3 protein: CSVEGQGASIQYF; CDR3 DNA: TGCAGCGTTGAAGGTCAGGGGGCGTCCATTCAGTACTTC